Listed below are T cell receptor beta chains from one sample, sequenced in a study of blood T cells in healthy people across ages. TCRdb called the 5' RACE reads again in MiXCR, with one record for every CDR3 protein. The table includes over a million distinct CDR3 sequences, approximately 40% detected once. Sequenced sample: blood. These receptors were collected from a woman in her late teens or twenties in good health. CDR3s include the opening cysteine and the closing phenylalanine or tryptophan. A D gene is named only where the DNA matches it firmly. Clone sizes are given selectively: once, few, many, or a class where the clone is expanded.

TRBV20-1	TRBJ2-7	NA	NA	TGCAGTGCTAGAGATCGGACTCTGCGAGGCGAGCAGTACTTC	CSARDRTLRGEQYF
TRBV27	TRBJ2-7	TRBD2	few	TGTGCCAGCAGTTTGTCAGCGGGGACGCACTACGAGCAGTACTTC	CASSLSAGTHYEQYF
TRBV27	TRBJ2-7	NA	NA	TGTGCCGGCAGTTTTGCTGGGAGCTACGAGCAGTACTTC	CAGSFAGSYEQYF
TRBV12-3/TRBV12-4	TRBJ2-2	TRBD2	NA	TGTGCCAGCAGCCGGGGACTAGCGGGACCTAACACCGGGGAGCTGTTTTTT	CASSRGLAGPNTGELFF
TRBV7-2	TRBJ1-5	NA	NA	TGTGCCAGCAGCTTAGAGGCGGGGAACAATCAGCCCCAGCATTTT	CASSLEAGNNQPQHF
TRBV20-1	TRBJ2-7	TRBD1	NA	TGCAGTGCAGACCCGGGACAGGGGTTCGAGCAGTACTTC	CSADPGQGFEQYF
TRBV2	TRBJ2-3	TRBD2	NA	TGTGCCAGCAGGTCACTAGCGGGATCCACAGATACGCAGTATTTT	CASRSLAGSTDTQYF
TRBV27	TRBJ1-1	TRBD1	NA	TGTGCCAGCAGTTTGACAGGGGGCGCGATATTAGCTTTCTTT	CASSLTGGAILAFF
TRBV6-5	TRBJ2-1	NA	NA	TGTGCCAGCAGTTACATGGGAGCGGGTGAGCAGTTCTTC	CASSYMGAGEQFF
TRBV5-1	TRBJ2-3	TRBD1	NA	TGCGCCAGCAGCCAACGGACAGGGGGTAGGGCAGATACGCAGTATTTT	CASSQRTGGRADTQYF
TRBV14	TRBJ2-7	NA	few	TGTGCCAGCAGCCAAGCCCTTTACGAGCAGTACTTC	CASSQALYEQYF
TRBV5-1	TRBJ1-1	NA	few	TGCGCCAGCAGCTTGGGTCCCCAGGGCACTGAAGCTTTCTTT	CASSLGPQGTEAFF
TRBV6-2/TRBV6-3	TRBJ2-7	NA	NA	TGTGCCAGCCTGGCGGAGCCCCCCTACGAGCAGTACTTC	CASLAEPPYEQYF
TRBV2	TRBJ2-7	TRBD1	NA	TGTGCCAGCAGTGGAAGGGGACAGGCGTCCTACGAGCAGTACTTC	CASSGRGQASYEQYF
TRBV7-9	TRBJ2-7	TRBD1	NA	TGTGCCAGCAGCGCAGGGACAGGGAACAATGAGCAGTACTTC	CASSAGTGNNEQYF
TRBV7-9	TRBJ2-5	NA	NA	TGTGCCAGCAGCTTAGACCAGGGCAGCGAGACCCGGTACTTC	CASSLDQGSETRYF
TRBV5-1	TRBJ2-3	NA	once	TGCGCCGGCAGCTTGGCCGGGACGATTACAGATACGCAGTATTTT	CAGSLAGTITDTQYF
TRBV4-2	TRBJ1-1	NA	few	TGTGCCAGCAGCCAAGACTCGGGGTTGAACACTGAAGCTTTCTTT	CASSQDSGLNTEAFF
TRBV12-3/TRBV12-4	TRBJ2-5	TRBD2	NA	TGTGCCAGCAGTGTGGTAGCGGGAGGTATCTCCCAGTACTTC	CASSVVAGGISQYF
TRBV18	TRBJ2-7	TRBD2	NA	TGTGCCAGCTCAAGCTCCGGGGGGATTTACGAGCAGTACTTC	CASSSSGGIYEQYF
TRBV3-1	TRBJ2-5	TRBD1	NA	TGTGCCAGCAGCCAACGTGGACAGGGCGCGGGGCAGTACTTC	CASSQRGQGAGQYF
TRBV5-1	TRBJ2-7	TRBD1	once	TGCGCCAGCAGCTCTGCCGGGACAGTCTCCTACGAGCAGTACTTC	CASSSAGTVSYEQYF
TRBV4-1	TRBJ1-4	NA	few	TGCGCCAGCAGCCAAGGGGTGGGGTGGACTAATGAAAAACTGTTTTTT	CASSQGVGWTNEKLFF
TRBV6-5	TRBJ2-3	TRBD1	few	TGTGCCAGCAGTTACTCCCGTACCGGGACAGGGGGTACAGATACGCAGTATTTT	CASSYSRTGTGGTDTQYF
TRBV27	TRBJ1-1	TRBD1	NA	TGTGCCAGCAGTTTCGAGGGGGGACAGGGAGGTAGGAAACCGGCTTTCTTT	CASSFEGGQGGRKPAFF
TRBV28	TRBJ2-1	TRBD1	NA	TGTGCCAGCAGCGCCCAGGGACAGGGTGGGCGAAATGAGCAGTTCTTC	CASSAQGQGGRNEQFF
TRBV20-1	TRBJ2-7	NA	NA	TGCAGTGCTAGCGGGTCAAGGTCCTACAATGAGCAGTACTTC	CSASGSRSYNEQYF
TRBV27	TRBJ2-1	TRBD1	few	TGTGCCAGCCTGCCCGGGACAGGCTCCTACAATGAGCAGTTCTTC	CASLPGTGSYNEQFF
TRBV5-1	TRBJ1-4	NA	NA	TGCGCCAGCAGCTTGGGGGACCCAACTAATGAAAAACTGTTTTTT	CASSLGDPTNEKLFF
TRBV11-2	TRBJ2-1	TRBD2	NA	TGTGCCAGCAGCTTGGGGACTAGCGGGAGTATCTACAATGAGCAGTTCTTC	CASSLGTSGSIYNEQFF
TRBV10-3	TRBJ2-1	TRBD2	NA	TGTGCCATCAGTGCTGGGACTAGCGGCAATGAGCAGTTCTTC	CAISAGTSGNEQFF